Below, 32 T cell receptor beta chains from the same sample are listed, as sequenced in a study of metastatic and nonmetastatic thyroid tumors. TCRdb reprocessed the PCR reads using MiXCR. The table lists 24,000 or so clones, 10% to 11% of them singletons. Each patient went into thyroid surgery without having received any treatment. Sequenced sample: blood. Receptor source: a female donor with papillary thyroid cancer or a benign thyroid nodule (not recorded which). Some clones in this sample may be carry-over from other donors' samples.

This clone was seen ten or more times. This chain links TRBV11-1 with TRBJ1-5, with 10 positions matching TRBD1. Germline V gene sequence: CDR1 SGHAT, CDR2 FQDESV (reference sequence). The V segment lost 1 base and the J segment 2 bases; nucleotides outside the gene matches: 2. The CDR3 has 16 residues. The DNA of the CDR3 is TGTGCCAGCAGCTTAGGGACAGGGGGGGGCAATCAGCCCCAGCATTTT. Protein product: CASSLGTGGGNQPQHF.

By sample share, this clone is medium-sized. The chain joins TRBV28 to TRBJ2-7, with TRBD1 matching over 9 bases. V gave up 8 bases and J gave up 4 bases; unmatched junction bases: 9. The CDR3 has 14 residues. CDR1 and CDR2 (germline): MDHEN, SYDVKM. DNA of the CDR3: TGTGCCAGCCGCTCCGGGACAGGGTTTTACGAGCAGTACTTC. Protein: CASRSGTGFYEQYF.

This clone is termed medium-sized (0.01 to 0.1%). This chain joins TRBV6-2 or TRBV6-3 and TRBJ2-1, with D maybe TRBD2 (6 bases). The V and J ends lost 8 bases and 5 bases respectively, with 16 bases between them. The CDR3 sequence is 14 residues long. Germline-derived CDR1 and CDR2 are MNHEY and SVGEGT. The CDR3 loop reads CASLGRDENNEQFF. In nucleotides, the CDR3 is TGTGCCAGCCTGGGGCGGGATGAAAACAATGAGCAGTTCTTC.

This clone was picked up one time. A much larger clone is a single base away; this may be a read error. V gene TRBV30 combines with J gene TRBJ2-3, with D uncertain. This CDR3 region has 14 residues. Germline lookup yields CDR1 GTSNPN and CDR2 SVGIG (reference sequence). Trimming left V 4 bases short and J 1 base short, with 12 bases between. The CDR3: CAWIDVSGTDTQYF. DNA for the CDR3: TGTGCCTGGATCGACGTGTCGGGCACAGATACGCAGTATTTT.

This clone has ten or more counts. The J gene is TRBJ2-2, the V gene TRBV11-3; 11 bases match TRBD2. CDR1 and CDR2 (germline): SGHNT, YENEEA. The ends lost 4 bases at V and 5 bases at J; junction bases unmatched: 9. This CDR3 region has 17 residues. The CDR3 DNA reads TGTGCCAGCAGCTGGCCGCAGACTAGCGGGACAACCGGGGAGCTGTTTTTT. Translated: CASSWPQTSGTTGELFF. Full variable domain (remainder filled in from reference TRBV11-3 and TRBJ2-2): EAGVVQSPRYKIIEKKQPVAFWCNPISGHNTLYWYLQNLGQGPELLIRYENEEAVDDSQLPKDRFSAERLKGVDSTLKIQPAELGDSAVYLCASSWPQTSGTTGELFFGEGSRLTVL.

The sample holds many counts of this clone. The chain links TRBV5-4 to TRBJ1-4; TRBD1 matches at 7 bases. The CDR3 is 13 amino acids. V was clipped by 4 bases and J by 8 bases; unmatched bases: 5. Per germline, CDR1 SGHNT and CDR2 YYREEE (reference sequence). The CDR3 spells CASSRIRGEKLFF. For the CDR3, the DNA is TGTGCCAGCAGCCGCATCAGGGGGGAAAAACTGTTTTTT.

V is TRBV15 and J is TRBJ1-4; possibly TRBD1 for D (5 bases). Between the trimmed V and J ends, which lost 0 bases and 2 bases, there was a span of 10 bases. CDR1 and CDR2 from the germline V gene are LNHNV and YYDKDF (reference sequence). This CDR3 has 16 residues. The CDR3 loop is CATSRESGETNEKLFF. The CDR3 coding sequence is TGTGCCACCAGCAGAGAGTCGGGGGAGACTAATGAAAAACTGTTTTTT. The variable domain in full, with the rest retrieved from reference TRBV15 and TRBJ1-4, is DAMVIQNPRYQVTQFGKPVTLSCSQTLNHNVMYWYQQKSSQAPKLLFHYYDKDFNNEADTPDNFQSRRPNTSFCFLDIRSPGLGDTAMYLCATSRESGETNEKLFFGSGTQLSVL.

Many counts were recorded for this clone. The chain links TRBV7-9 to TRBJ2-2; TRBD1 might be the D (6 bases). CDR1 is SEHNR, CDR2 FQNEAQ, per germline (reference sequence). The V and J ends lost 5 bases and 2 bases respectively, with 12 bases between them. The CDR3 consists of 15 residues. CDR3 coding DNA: TGTGCCAGCAGCCCATGGACAGTCAACACCGGGGAGCTGTTTTTT. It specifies CASSPWTVNTGELFF.

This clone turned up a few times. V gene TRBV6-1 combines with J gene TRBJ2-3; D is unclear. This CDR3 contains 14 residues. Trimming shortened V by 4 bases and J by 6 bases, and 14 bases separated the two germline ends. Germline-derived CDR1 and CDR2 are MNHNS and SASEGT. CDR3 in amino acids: CASSGNVEVDTQYF. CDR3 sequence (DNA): TGTGCCAGCAGTGGGAACGTAGAGGTGGATACGCAGTATTTT.

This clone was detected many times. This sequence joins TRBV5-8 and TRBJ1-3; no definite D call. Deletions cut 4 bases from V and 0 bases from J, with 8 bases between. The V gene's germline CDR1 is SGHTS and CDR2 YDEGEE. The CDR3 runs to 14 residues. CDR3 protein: CASSRTVSGNTIYF. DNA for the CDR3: TGTGCCAGCAGCAGGACCGTCTCTGGAAACACCATATATTTT.

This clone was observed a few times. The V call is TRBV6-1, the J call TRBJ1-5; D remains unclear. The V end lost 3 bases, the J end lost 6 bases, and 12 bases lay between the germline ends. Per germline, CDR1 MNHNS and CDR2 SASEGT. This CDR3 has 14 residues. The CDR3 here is CASSDESGTQPQHF. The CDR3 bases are TGTGCCAGCAGTGACGAATCAGGTACTCAGCCCCAGCATTTT.

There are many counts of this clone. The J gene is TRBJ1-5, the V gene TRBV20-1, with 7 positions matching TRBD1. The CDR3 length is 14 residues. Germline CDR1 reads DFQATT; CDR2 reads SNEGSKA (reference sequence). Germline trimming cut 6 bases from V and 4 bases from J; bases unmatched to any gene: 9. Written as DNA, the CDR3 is TGCAGTGCCAGCAGGGGGTTAGGGAATCAGCCCCAGCATTTT. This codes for CSASRGLGNQPQHF.

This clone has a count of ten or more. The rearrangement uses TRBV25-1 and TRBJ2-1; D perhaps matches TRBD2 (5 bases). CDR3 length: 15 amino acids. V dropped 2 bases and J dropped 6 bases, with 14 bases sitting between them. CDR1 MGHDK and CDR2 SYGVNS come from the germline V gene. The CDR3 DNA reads TGTGCCAGCAGTGAAGGTTTCGGGGAAGTCAATGAGCAGTTCTTC. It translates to CASSEGFGEVNEQFF. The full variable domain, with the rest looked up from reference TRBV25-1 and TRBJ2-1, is EADIYQTPRYLVIGTGKKITLECSQTMGHDKMYWYQQDPGMELHLIHYSYGVNSTEKGDLSSESTVSRIRTEHFPLTLESARPSHTSQYLCASSEGFGEVNEQFFGPGTRLTVL.

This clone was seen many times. CDR3 DNA: TGTGCCAGTAGTATGGGGACAGGGGGAACTGAAGCTTTCTTT. This gives the protein CASSMGTGGTEAFF. The chain joins TRBV19 to TRBJ1-1; 11 bases line up with TRBD1. The CDR3 loop spans 14 amino acids. The trim removed 3 bases at V and 5 bases at J, leaving 2 bases unmatched. From germline, CDR1 is LNHDA and CDR2 SQIVND (reference sequence).

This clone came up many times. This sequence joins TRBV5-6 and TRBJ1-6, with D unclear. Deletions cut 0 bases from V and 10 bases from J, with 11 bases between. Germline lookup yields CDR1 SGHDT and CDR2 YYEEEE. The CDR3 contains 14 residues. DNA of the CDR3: TGTGCCAGCAGCTTGGACCCGTCCGACTCACCCCTCCACTTT. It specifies CASSLDPSDSPLHF.

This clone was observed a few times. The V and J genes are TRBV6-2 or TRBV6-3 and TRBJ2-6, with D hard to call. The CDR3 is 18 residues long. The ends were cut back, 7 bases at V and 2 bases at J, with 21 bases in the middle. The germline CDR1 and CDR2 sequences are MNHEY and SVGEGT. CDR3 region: CASTHPIPGIPGANVLTF. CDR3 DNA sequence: TGTGCCAGCACCCACCCCATCCCAGGTATACCTGGGGCCAACGTCCTGACTTTC.

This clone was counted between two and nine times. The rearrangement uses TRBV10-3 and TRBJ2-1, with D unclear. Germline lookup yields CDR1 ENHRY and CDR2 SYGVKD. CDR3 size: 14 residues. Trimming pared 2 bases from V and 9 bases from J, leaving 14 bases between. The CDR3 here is CAISERDLRGEQFF. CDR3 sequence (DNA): TGTGCCATCAGTGAGCGTGACCTCAGAGGTGAGCAGTTCTTC.

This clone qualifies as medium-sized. The CDR3 nucleotides read TGTGCCAGCAGTTGGAATCCCGGCGGAGAATCCTACAATGAGCAGTTCTTC. Encoded protein: CASSWNPGGESYNEQFF. The chain has TRBV6-5 and TRBJ2-1; no reliable D call. The V end was cut by 4 bases, the J end by 1 base, with 17 bases between. This CDR3 is built from 17 residues. In germline, CDR1 is MNHEY, CDR2 SVGAGI.

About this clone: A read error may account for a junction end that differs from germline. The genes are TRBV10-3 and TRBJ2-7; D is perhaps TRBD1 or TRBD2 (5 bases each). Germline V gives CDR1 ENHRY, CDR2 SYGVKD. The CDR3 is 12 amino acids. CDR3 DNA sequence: TGTGCCGTTGACAGTGGCGACTACGGGCAGTACTTC. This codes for CAVDSGDYGQYF.

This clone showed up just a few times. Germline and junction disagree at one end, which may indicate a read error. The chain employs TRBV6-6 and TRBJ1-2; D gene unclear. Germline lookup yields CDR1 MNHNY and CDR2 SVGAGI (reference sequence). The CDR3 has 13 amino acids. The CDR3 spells CASGYSGDSCYTF. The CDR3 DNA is TGTGCCAGCGGTTACTCCGGGGATTCTTGCTACACCTTC.

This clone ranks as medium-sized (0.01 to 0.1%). CDR3 sequence reads: CASSPRDTGELFF. The CDR3 nucleotides are TGTGCCAGCAGCCCGAGGGACACCGGGGAGCTGTTTTTT. The chain recombines TRBV6-1 with TRBJ2-2; D is perhaps TRBD2 (5 bases). CDR1 is MNHNS, CDR2 SASEGT, per germline. V gave up 6 bases and J gave up 3 bases, with 8 bases separating them. This CDR3 region has 13 residues.

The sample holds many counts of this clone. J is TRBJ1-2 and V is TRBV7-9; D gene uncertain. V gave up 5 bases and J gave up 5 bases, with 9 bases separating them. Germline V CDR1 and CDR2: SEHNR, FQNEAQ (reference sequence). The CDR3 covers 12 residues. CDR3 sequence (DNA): TGTGCCAGCAGCCCGCGAGATTATGGCTACACCTTC. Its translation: CASSPRDYGYTF.

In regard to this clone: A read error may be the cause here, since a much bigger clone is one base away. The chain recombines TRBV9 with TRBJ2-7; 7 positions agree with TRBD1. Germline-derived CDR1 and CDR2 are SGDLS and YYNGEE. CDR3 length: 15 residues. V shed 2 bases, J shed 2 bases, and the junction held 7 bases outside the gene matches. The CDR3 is CASSVSGTETYEQYF. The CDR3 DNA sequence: TGTGCCAGCAGCGTGTCCGGGACAGAGACCTACGAGCAGTACTTC.

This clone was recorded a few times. The CDR3 DNA is TGTGCCAGCAGTGTCTTCGATGGCGGGGCGCCCTACGAGCAGTACTTC. Translating it yields CASSVFDGGAPYEQYF. This chain connects TRBV6-1 to TRBJ2-7; perhaps TRBD2 as D (6 bases). This CDR3 region has 16 residues. Trimming removed 4 bases from V and 2 bases from J, with 18 bases in between. Looked up from germline, CDR1 is MNHNS and CDR2 is SASEGT.

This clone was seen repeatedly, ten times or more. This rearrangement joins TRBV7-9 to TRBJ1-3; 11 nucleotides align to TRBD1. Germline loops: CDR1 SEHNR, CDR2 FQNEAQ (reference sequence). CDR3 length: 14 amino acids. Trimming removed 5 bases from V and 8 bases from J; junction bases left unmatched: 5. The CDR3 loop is CASSTGQGADTIYF. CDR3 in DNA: TGTGCCAGCAGCACCGGACAGGGGGCGGACACCATATATTTT.

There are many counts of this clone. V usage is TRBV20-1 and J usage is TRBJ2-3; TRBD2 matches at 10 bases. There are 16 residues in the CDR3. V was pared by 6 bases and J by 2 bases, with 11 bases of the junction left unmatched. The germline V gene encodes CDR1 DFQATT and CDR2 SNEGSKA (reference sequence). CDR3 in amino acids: CSAIPSGRLVTDTQYF. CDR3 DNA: TGCAGTGCCATACCTAGCGGGAGATTGGTCACAGATACGCAGTATTTT.

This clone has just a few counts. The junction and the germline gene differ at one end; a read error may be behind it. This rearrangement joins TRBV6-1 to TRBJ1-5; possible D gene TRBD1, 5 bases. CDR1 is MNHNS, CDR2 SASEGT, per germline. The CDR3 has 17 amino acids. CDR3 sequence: CANSSNPGPGINQPQHF. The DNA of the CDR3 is TGTGCCAACAGTTCAAATCCGGGACCGGGTATCAATCAGCCCCAGCATTTT.

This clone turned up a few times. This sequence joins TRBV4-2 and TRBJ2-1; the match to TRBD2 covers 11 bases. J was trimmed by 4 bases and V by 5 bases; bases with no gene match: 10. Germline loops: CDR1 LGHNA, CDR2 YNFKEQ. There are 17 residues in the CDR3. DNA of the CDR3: TGTGCCAGCAGCGGGGGGGCCGGGACTAGCGGATACAATGAGCAGTTCTTC. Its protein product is CASSGGAGTSGYNEQFF.

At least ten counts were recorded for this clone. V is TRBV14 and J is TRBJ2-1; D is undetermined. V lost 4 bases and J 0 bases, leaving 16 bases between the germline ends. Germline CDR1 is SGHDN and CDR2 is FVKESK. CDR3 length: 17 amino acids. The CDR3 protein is CASSRHGRRNSYNEQFF. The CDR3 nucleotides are TGTGCCAGCAGCCGCCACGGAAGGAGAAACTCCTACAATGAGCAGTTCTTC.

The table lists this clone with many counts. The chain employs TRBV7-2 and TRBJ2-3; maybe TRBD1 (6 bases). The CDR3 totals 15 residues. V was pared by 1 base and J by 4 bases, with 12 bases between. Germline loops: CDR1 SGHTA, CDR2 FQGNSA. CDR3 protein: CASSLEQGSPDTQYF. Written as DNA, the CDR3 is TGTGCCAGCAGCTTAGAGCAGGGGTCCCCAGATACGCAGTATTTT.

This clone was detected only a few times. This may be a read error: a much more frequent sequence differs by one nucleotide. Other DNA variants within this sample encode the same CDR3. CDR3 bases: TGTGCCAGCAGCTTACTGCATGGCTACACCTTC. Translation: CASSLLHGYTF. V gene TRBV7-9 combines with J gene TRBJ1-2; D remains unclear. Germline CDR1 is SEHNR and CDR2 is FQNEAQ (reference sequence). This CDR3 has 11 residues. Trimming shortened V by 2 bases and J by 6 bases, and 4 bases separated the two germline ends.

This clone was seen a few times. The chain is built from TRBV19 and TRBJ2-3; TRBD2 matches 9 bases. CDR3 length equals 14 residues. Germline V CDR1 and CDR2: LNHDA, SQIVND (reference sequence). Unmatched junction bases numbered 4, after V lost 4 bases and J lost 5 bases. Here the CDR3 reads CASSSAGGVDTQYF. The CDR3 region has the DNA TGTGCCAGTAGTAGTGCGGGAGGGGTAGATACGCAGTATTTT.